These 13 T cell receptor beta chains were sequenced from one sample in a study of blood T cell repertoires in COVID-19. Clones were sequenced by immunoSEQ multiplex PCR, and TCRdb holds only the in-frame ones, with some missing. The table records about 89,000 clones, around 88% of them present only once. The sequenced material came from peripheral blood. These receptors all stem from a man aged 55 to 70 with acute or convalescent COVID-19.

This clone came up once. V is TRBV9 and J is TRBJ1-3; D gene ambiguous. Trimming removed 3 bases at V and 7 bases at J, with 8 bases between. Germline CDR1 and CDR2: SGDLS and YYNGEE. CDR3 length: 12 residues. CDR3 sequence (DNA): TGTGCCAGCAGCGGCGGTGACAACACCATATATTTT. Translating gives CASSGGDNTIYF.

The chain has TRBV3-1 (or the pseudogene TRBV3-2) and TRBJ1-4; D gene ambiguous. The CDR3 length is 16 residues. Germline CDR1 is LGHDT and CDR2 is YNNKEL (reference sequence). V lost 0 bases to trimming and J lost 5 bases, with 13 bases between them. CDR3 sequence: CASSQDRSGQNEKLFF. CDR3 nucleotides: TGTGCCAGCAGCCAAGATCGGTCAGGCCAGAATGAAAAACTGTTTTTT.

The CDR3 reads CSVRLREYSPLHF. CDR3 nucleotide sequence: TGCAGCGTCCGACTAAGGGAATATTCACCCCTCCACTTT. The chain has TRBV29-1 and TRBJ1-6; D gene uncertain. This CDR3 is built from 13 residues. Trimming removed 6 bases at V and 8 bases at J, with 14 bases between. Germline V gene data show CDR1 as SQVTM and CDR2 as ANQGSEA.

The chain carries TRBV20-1 and TRBJ2-1; no firm D call. This CDR3 comprises 11 residues. Looked up from germline, CDR1 is DFQATT and CDR2 is SNEGSKA (reference sequence). V lost 6 bases and J 6 bases, leaving 9 bases between the germline ends. CDR3 sequence reads: CSANQRNEQFF. Written as DNA, the CDR3 is TGCAGTGCAAACCAGCGCAATGAGCAGTTCTTC.

This chain joins TRBV5-1 and TRBJ2-1, with 12 bases that match TRBD2. The V segment lost 6 bases and the J segment 1 base; nucleotides outside the gene matches: 5. Germline loops: CDR1 SGHRS, CDR2 YFSETQ. The CDR3 sequence is 16 residues long. The CDR3 region is CASNELAGGSYNEQFF. CDR3 sequence (DNA): TGCGCCAGCAACGAGCTAGCGGGAGGGTCCTACAATGAGCAGTTCTTC.

The chain links TRBV5-4 to TRBJ2-1; the D gene is possibly TRBD2 (6 bases). Germline V lookup: CDR1 SGHNT, CDR2 YYREEE (reference sequence). The CDR3 has 16 amino acids. Trimming removed 4 bases from V and 0 bases from J, with 14 bases in between. The CDR3 coding sequence is TGTGCCAGCAGCATGGGGACTGCAAGCTCCTACAATGAGCAGTTCTTC. It codes for CASSMGTASSYNEQFF.

The chain employs TRBV20-1 and TRBJ1-2; D is unclear. This CDR3 is 13 amino acids long. Germline CDR1 DFQATT, CDR2 SNEGSKA (reference sequence). V lost 3 bases and J lost 2, with 10 bases in between. CDR3: CSASDTPNYGYTF. The DNA for the CDR3 is TGCAGTGCTAGTGACACACCGAACTATGGCTACACCTTC.

This sequence joins TRBV6-5 and TRBJ1-5; TRBD1 matches at 8 bases. After removal of 4 bases from V and 6 bases from J, the junction contained 8 bases not matched to a gene. Per the germline V gene, CDR1 is MNHEY and CDR2 is SVGAGI. The CDR3 has 15 amino acids. CDR3 sequence reads: CASSFSGGASQPQHF. The CDR3 DNA is TGTGCCAGCAGTTTCTCAGGGGGCGCGAGTCAGCCCCAGCATTTT.

The J gene is TRBJ2-7, the V gene TRBV4-2; 14 positions agree with TRBD2. Germline V gene lookup returns CDR1 LGHNA and CDR2 YNFKEQ. The CDR3 extends over 20 amino acids. Trimming at V came to 0 bases and at J to 5 bases, leaving 15 bases not matched to a gene. The CDR3 DNA follows: TGTGCCAGCAGCCAAGAGATCTTGGGACTAGCGGGGGCCCGGGGCGACGAGCAGTACTTC. It translates to CASSQEILGLAGARGDEQYF.

This chain links TRBV6-7 with TRBJ2-1; 9 positions agree with TRBD2. TRBV6-7 is filed as an ORF, its function uncertain. There are 19 residues in the CDR3. After removal of 4 bases from V and 4 bases from J, the junction contained 17 bases not matched to a gene. CDR3 in amino acids: CASSFFYDGGGAGYNEQFF. As DNA, the CDR3 is TGTGCCAGCAGTTTCTTCTACGATGGCGGGGGGGCAGGGTACAATGAGCAGTTCTTC.

The chain combines TRBV12-5 with TRBJ2-7; 7 nucleotides agree with TRBD1. The CDR3 totals 18 residues. The germline CDR1 and CDR2 sequences are LGHNT and FRNRAP. J was trimmed by 0 bases and V by 5 bases; bases with no gene match: 16. CDR3 sequence: CASGGWPKGGYNSYEQYF. The CDR3 DNA reads as TGTGCTAGTGGTGGGTGGCCCAAAGGGGGCTATAACTCCTACGAGCAGTACTTC.

This chain uses TRBV7-9 with TRBJ2-5; tentatively, D is TRBD1 (7 bases). Trimming stripped 5 bases from V and 5 bases from J, with 12 bases between. In germline, CDR1 is SEHNR, CDR2 FQNEAQ (reference sequence). CDR3 length: 13 amino acids. The DNA of the CDR3 is TGTGCCAGCAGCCCACAGGGGAGGGAGACCCAGTACTTC. Protein product: CASSPQGRETQYF.

The chain joins TRBV4-2 to TRBJ2-2; maybe TRBD2 (7 bases). V was trimmed by 3 bases and J by 4 bases, leaving 21 bases between them. The CDR3 runs to 18 residues. Germline CDR1 is LGHNA and CDR2 is YNFKEQ. The CDR3 region is CASSHKEGGASGTGELFF. CDR3 in DNA: TGTGCCAGCAGCCACAAAGAGGGGGGGGCTAGCGGCACCGGGGAGCTGTTTTTT.